Shown below are 10 T cell receptor beta chains from a single sample sequenced in a study of T cells after yellow fever vaccination. TCRdb ran MiXCR on the 5' RACE reads and lists one entry per CDR3 protein. The sample holds around 600,000 distinct CDR3 sequences; roughly an eighth are singletons and the top ten take approximately 15%. The sample in question was PBMCs, obtained on the day of the yellow fever booster vaccination. These receptors all stem from a man under 40 who received the YFV17D yellow fever vaccine.

This clonotype has more than one count but fewer than ten. The chain carries TRBV7-9 and TRBJ1-2; D is possibly TRBD1 (5 bases). The V end lost 1 base, the J end lost 5 bases, and 14 bases lay between the germline ends. This CDR3 is 15 amino acids long. CDR1 is SEHNR and CDR2 is FQNEAQ in the germline V gene (reference sequence). The CDR3: CASSLELGGRYGYTF. The CDR3 DNA reads TGTGCCAGCAGCTTAGAGTTGGGGGGACGTTATGGCTACACCTTC. Full variable domain (remainder filled in from reference TRBV7-9 and TRBJ1-2): DTGVSQNPRHKITKRGQNVTFRCDPISEHNRLYWYRQTLGQGPEFLTYFQNEAQLEKSRLLSDRFSAERPKGSFSTLEIQRTEQGDSAMYLCASSLELGGRYGYTFGSGTRLTVV.

The CDR3 sequence is CASSPFAERDFEQYF. The CDR3, as DNA: TGTGCCAGCAGCCCCTTCGCGGAGCGAGACTTCGAGCAGTACTTC. V usage is TRBV7-8 and J usage is TRBJ2-7; D unresolved. Trimming took 5 bases from V and 6 from J, leaving 20 bases between them. CDR3 length equals 15 residues. Per germline, CDR1 SGHVS and CDR2 FQNEAQ.

This clonotype was found a few times. The chain links TRBV10-3 to TRBJ2-3; 15 nucleotides align to TRBD2. CDR3 length equals 15 residues. CDR1 is ENHRY, CDR2 SYGVKD, per germline. Germline trimming cut 11 bases from V and 3 bases from J; bases unmatched to any gene: 6. CDR3 sequence reads: CAAHGTSGRTDTQYF. CDR3 sequence (DNA): TGTGCCGCGCACGGGACTAGCGGGAGGACAGATACGCAGTATTTT.

This clonotype came up a few times. The chain joins TRBV4-3 to TRBJ1-4, with TRBD1 as a possible D gene (5 bases). The CDR3 has 17 amino acids. Germline values: CDR1 LGHNA, CDR2 YSLEER. Trimming shortened V by 0 bases and J by 4 bases, and 15 bases separated the two germline ends. This chain's CDR3 is CASSQDRWDQDNEKLFF. The CDR3 DNA reads as TGCGCCAGCAGCCAAGATCGTTGGGACCAAGATAATGAAAAACTGTTTTTT.

This clonotype turned up a few times. This chain links TRBV27 with TRBJ1-1; 10 bases are shared with TRBD1. Germline CDR1 MNHEY, CDR2 SMNVEV (reference sequence). The CDR3 has 14 residues. V was clipped by 7 bases and J by 0 bases; unmatched bases: 2. The DNA of the CDR3 is TGTGCCAGCACGGACAGGGGGTTGAACACTGAAGCTTTCTTT. Protein sequence: CASTDRGLNTEAFF.

This clonotype was recorded a few times. The chain is built from TRBV29-1 and TRBJ2-3; D is tentatively TRBD1 or TRBD2 (5 bases each). Deletions cut 5 bases from V and 5 bases from J, with 20 bases between. Germline V lookup: CDR1 SQVTM, CDR2 ANQGSEA. This CDR3 contains 15 residues. CDR3 DNA sequence: TGCAGCGTTACGCTATCTGGGGGACGGGGAGATACGCAGTATTTT. It encodes CSVTLSGGRGDTQYF.

The chain recombines TRBV12-3 or TRBV12-4 with TRBJ1-3, with a weak D call TRBD1 (5 bases). The CDR3 length is 15 residues. Trimming removed 6 bases at V and 0 bases at J, with 12 bases between. The CDR3 loop is CASSGGLYSGNTIYF. CDR3 DNA sequence: TGTGCCAGCAGCGGGGGACTGTACTCTGGAAACACCATATATTTT.

This clonotype was observed at least ten times. The chain carries TRBV20-1 and TRBJ1-1; possible D gene TRBD1, 6 bases. The CDR3 totals 13 residues. Germline CDR1 and CDR2: DFQATT and SNEGSKA (reference sequence). The V end was cut by 5 bases, the J end by 2 bases, with 12 bases between. The CDR3 here is CSAGSGANTEAFF. The CDR3 DNA reads as TGCAGTGCTGGGTCGGGGGCAAACACTGAAGCTTTCTTT.

The chain links TRBV20-1 to TRBJ1-3, with D possibly TRBD1 on 5 matching bases. Per germline, CDR1 DFQATT and CDR2 SNEGSKA (reference sequence). The CDR3 has 15 residues. Deletions cut 1 base from V and 0 bases from J, with 10 bases between. The CDR3 nucleotides are TGCAGTGCTAGAGTCTCGGGGGACTCTGGAAACACCATATATTTT. Translating gives CSARVSGDSGNTIYF.

This clonotype was picked up a small number of times. The chain employs TRBV12-3 or TRBV12-4 and TRBJ2-3, with 8 nucleotides matching TRBD2. V dropped 5 bases and J dropped 1; count of bases not matched to a gene: 5. This CDR3 comprises 15 residues. CDR3 protein: CASSNSGTGTDTQYF. CDR3 DNA sequence: TGTGCCAGCAGTAATAGCGGGACGGGCACAGATACGCAGTATTTT.